The rows below give T cell receptor beta chains drawn from one sample of a study of shared clonotypes between healthy human individuals. TCRdb's table, derived via immunoSEQ multiplex PCR, lists solely in-frame clones and lacks some. Counted here are 1.6 million or so clones, 98% occurring once; the ten biggest clones make up over 0.3%. Sequencing input: naive CD4+ T cells sorted from blood. Every receptor here comes from a man aged 25-45 years in good health. Each CDR3 is given with its conserved first and last residue. D genes are given only for firm matches. Clone size, where shown, is once, few, many, or a class for clones that have expanded.

V: TRBV27
size: .
J: TRBJ1-5
D: .
length: 15
CDR3: CASSRGSNSNQPQHF
DNA: TGTGCCAGCAGCAGGGGCAGCAATAGCAATCAGCCCCAGCATTTT

V: TRBV18
size: .
J: TRBJ1-5
D: .
length: 16
CDR3: CASSPAGGYPNQPQHF
DNA: TGTGCCAGCTCACCCGCCGGCGGGTACCCAAATCAGCCCCAGCATTTT

V: TRBV28
size: .
J: TRBJ2-7
D: TRBD2
length: 17
CDR3: CASTSGTSGVYSYEQYF
DNA: TGTGCCAGCACGTCGGGGACTAGCGGGGTTTACTCCTACGAGCAGTACTTC

V: TRBV11-2
size: .
J: TRBJ1-2
D: .
length: 15
CDR3: CASSLGGGSVYGYTF
DNA: TGTGCCAGCAGCTTAGGAGGGGGATCCGTCTATGGCTACACCTTC

V: TRBV29-1
size: .
J: TRBJ2-3
D: TRBD1
length: 13
CDR3: CSVQQGITDTQYF
DNA: TGCAGCGTTCAACAGGGGATAACAGATACGCAGTATTTT

V: TRBV5-6
size: .
J: TRBJ1-4
D: .
length: 16
CDR3: CASSLGGQGANEKLFF
DNA: TGTGCCAGCAGCTTGGGAGGCCAGGGCGCTAATGAAAAACTGTTTTTT

V: TRBV7-9
size: .
J: TRBJ2-1
D: TRBD2
length: 17
CDR3: CASSRSGRAVRGNEQFF
DNA: TGTGCCAGCAGCCGTTCAGGGAGGGCCGTCCGCGGGAATGAGCAGTTCTTC

V: TRBV9
size: .
J: TRBJ2-7
D: TRBD1
length: 14
CDR3: CASSAGTGGNEQYF
DNA: TGTGCCAGCAGCGCAGGGACAGGGGGCAACGAGCAGTACTTC

V: TRBV2
size: once
J: TRBJ2-7
D: .
length: 13
CDR3: CASSPGTDAEQYF
DNA: TGTGCCAGCAGCCCCGGGACCGACGCCGAGCAGTACTTC

V: TRBV6-5
size: once
J: TRBJ2-7
D: .
length: 14
CDR3: CASSYFEGNYEQYF
DNA: TGTGCCAGCAGTTACTTTGAGGGAAACTACGAGCAGTACTTC

V: TRBV10-3
size: .
J: TRBJ2-5
D: TRBD2
length: 13
CDR3: CAISDSGGETQYF
DNA: TGTGCCATCAGTGATAGCGGGGGGGAGACCCAGTACTTC

V: TRBV7-6
size: .
J: TRBJ2-3
D: TRBD2
length: 17
CDR3: CASSLAGGAGLSDTQYF
DNA: TGTGCCAGCAGCTTAGCGGGGGGAGCGGGACTGTCAGATACGCAGTATTTT

V: TRBV11-2
size: .
J: TRBJ2-7
D: TRBD2
length: 16
CDR3: CASSPRTSGSIYEQYF
DNA: TGTGCCAGCAGCCCCCGGACTAGCGGGAGTATTTACGAGCAGTACTTC

V: TRBV5-1
size: .
J: TRBJ2-5
D: TRBD1
length: 15
CDR3: CASSLGQGVQETQYF
DNA: TGCGCCAGCAGCTTGGGACAGGGGGTTCAAGAGACCCAGTACTTC

V: TRBV6-1
size: .
J: TRBJ2-7
D: TRBD2
length: 15
CDR3: CASSEAGGKGFEQYF
DNA: TGTGCCAGCAGTGAGGCGGGAGGTAAGGGATTCGAGCAGTACTTC

V: TRBV28
size: .
J: TRBJ2-2
D: .
length: 12
CDR3: CASSLVTGELFF
DNA: TGTGCCAGCAGTTTAGTCACCGGGGAGCTGTTTTTT

V: TRBV20-1
size: .
J: TRBJ2-3
D: .
length: 10
CDR3: CSPSTDTQYF
DNA: TGCAGCCCTAGCACAGATACGCAGTATTTT

V: TRBV19
size: .
J: TRBJ2-5
D: .
length: 13
CDR3: CASSLRIRETQYF
DNA: TGTGCCAGTAGTTTACGGATTAGGGAGACCCAGTACTTC

V: TRBV5-1
size: .
J: TRBJ2-7
D: TRBD1
length: 15
CDR3: CASSLRQGHYYEQYF
DNA: TGCGCCAGCAGCCTTAGACAGGGACACTACTACGAGCAGTACTTC

V: TRBV10-3
size: .
J: TRBJ2-6
D: TRBD1
length: 17
CDR3: CAIRHSGQGSGANVLTF
DNA: TGTGCCATCAGGCACTCGGGACAGGGCTCTGGGGCCAACGTCCTGACTTTC

V: TRBV4-3
size: once
J: TRBJ2-7
D: .
length: 15
CDR3: CASSQEADGSYEQYF
DNA: TGCGCCAGCAGCCAGGAGGCGGACGGCTCCTACGAGCAGTACTTC

V: TRBV6-6
size: .
J: TRBJ2-3
D: .
length: 12
CDR3: CASRGSTDTQYF
DNA: TGTGCCAGCAGGGGAAGCACAGATACGCAGTATTTT

V: TRBV28
size: .
J: TRBJ1-1
D: .
length: 15
CDR3: CASSLLGGGNTEAFF
DNA: TGTGCCAGCAGTTTATTAGGTGGGGGGAACACTGAAGCTTTCTTT

V: TRBV29-1
size: .
J: TRBJ2-7
D: TRBD1
length: 13
CDR3: CSVAEGQGKQQYF
DNA: TGCAGCGTTGCAGAGGGACAGGGAAAACAGCAGTACTTC

V: TRBV19
size: few
J: TRBJ2-7
D: .
length: 11
CDR3: CASSIGYEQYF
DNA: TGTGCCAGTAGTATTGGTTACGAGCAGTACTTC

V: TRBV5-6
size: .
J: TRBJ1-2
D: .
length: 13
CDR3: CASSLRENYGYTF
DNA: TGTGCCAGCAGCTTGCGCGAGAACTATGGCTACACCTTC

V: TRBV9
size: .
J: TRBJ2-7
D: TRBD1
length: 15
CDR3: CASSVEPTGGYEQYF
DNA: TGTGCCAGCAGCGTAGAACCGACAGGGGGCTACGAGCAGTACTTC

V: TRBV14
size: .
J: TRBJ2-3
D: TRBD2
length: 19
CDR3: CASSQWLAGPSTTTDTQYF
DNA: TGTGCCAGCAGCCAATGGCTAGCGGGACCGTCCACCACCACAGATACGCAGTATTTT

V: TRBV27
size: .
J: TRBJ2-2
D: .
length: 13
CDR3: CASLSSWAGELFF
DNA: TGTGCCAGCCTTAGCAGTTGGGCCGGGGAGCTGTTTTTT

V: TRBV7-2
size: .
J: TRBJ2-1
D: .
length: 16
CDR3: CASTKAPGLRSNEQFF
DNA: TGTGCCAGCACCAAAGCCCCGGGACTGCGGTCCAATGAGCAGTTCTTC

V: TRBV10-3
size: .
J: TRBJ1-5
D: .
length: 16
CDR3: CAISESKGSSNQPQHF
DNA: TGTGCCATCAGTGAGTCGAAAGGGAGTAGCAATCAGCCCCAGCATTTT

V: TRBV11-2
size: .
J: TRBJ1-1
D: .
length: 13
CDR3: CASKGRLHTEAFF
DNA: TGTGCCAGCAAGGGACGCCTGCACACTGAAGCTTTCTTT

V: TRBV27
size: .
J: TRBJ2-5
D: .
length: 13
CDR3: CASSLRTSETQYF
DNA: TGTGCCAGCAGTTTACGGACAAGCGAGACCCAGTACTTC

V: TRBV7-2
size: .
J: TRBJ2-5
D: TRBD2
length: 15
CDR3: CASSFVAGGPETQYF
DNA: TGTGCCAGCAGCTTTGTAGCGGGAGGGCCGGAGACCCAGTACTTC